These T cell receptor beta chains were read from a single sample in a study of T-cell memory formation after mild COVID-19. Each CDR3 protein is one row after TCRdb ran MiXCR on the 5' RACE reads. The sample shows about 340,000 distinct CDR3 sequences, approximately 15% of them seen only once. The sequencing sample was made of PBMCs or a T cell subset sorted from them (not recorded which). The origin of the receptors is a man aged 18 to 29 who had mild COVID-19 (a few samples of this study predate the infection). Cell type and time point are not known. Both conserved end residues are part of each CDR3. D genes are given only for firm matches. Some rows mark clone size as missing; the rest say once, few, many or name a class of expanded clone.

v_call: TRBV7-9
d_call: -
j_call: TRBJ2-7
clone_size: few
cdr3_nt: TGTGCCAGCAGCTTACTGGGGGCGGACTACGAGCAGTACTTC
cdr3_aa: CASSLLGADYEQYF

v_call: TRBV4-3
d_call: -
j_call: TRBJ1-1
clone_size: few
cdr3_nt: TGCGCCAGCAGCCCCCGAGGGTTGAACACTGAAGCTTTCTTT
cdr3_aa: CASSPRGLNTEAFF

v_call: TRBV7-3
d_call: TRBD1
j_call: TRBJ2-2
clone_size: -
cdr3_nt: TGTGCCAGCAGCTTCGGACAGGGGGTACTGTTTTTT
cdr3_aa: CASSFGQGVLFF

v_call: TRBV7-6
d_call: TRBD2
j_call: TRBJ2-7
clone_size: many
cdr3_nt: TGTGCCAGCAGCTTATCCGGCGGGGGGCAGTACGAGCAGTACTTC
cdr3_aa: CASSLSGGGQYEQYF

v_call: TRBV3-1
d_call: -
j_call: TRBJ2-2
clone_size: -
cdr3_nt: TGTGCCAGCAGCCAAAAGAGGGTATTCGGGGCGGTCGGGGAGCTGTTTTTT
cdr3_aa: CASSQKRVFGAVGELFF

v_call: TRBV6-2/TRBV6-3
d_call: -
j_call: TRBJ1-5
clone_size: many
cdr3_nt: TGTGCCAGCAGATACGGGAACCGGCCCCAGCATTTT
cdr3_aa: CASRYGNRPQHF

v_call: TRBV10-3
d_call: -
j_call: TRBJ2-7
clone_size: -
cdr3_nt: TGTGCCATCAGATACAGGCTGGAATCCTACGAGCAGTACTTC
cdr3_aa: CAIRYRLESYEQYF

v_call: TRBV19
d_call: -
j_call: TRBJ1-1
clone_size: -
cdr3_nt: TGTGCCAGTAGTATGTACGGGGAGACTGAAGCTTTCTTT
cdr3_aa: CASSMYGETEAFF

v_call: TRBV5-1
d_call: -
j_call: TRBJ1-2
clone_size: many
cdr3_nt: TGCGCCAGCAGCTTGGAAGGGTCCGGCTACACCTTC
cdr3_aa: CASSLEGSGYTF

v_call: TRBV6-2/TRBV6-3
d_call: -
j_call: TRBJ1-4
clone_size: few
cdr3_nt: TGTGCCAGCAGTTACTCTTCCCTCGGGGCCGACGATGAAAAACTGTTTTTT
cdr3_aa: CASSYSSLGADDEKLFF

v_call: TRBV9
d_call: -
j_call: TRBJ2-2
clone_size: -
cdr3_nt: TGTGCCAGCAGCGTAGGTGCGGCTGGAGAGGGGGAGCTGTTTTTT
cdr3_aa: CASSVGAAGEGELFF

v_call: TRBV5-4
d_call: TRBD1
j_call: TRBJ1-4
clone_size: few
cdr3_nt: TGTGCCAGCAGCTTACAGGGGGCAACTGAAAAACTGTTTTTT
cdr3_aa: CASSLQGATEKLFF

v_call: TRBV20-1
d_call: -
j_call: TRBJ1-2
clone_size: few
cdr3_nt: TGCAGTGCTAGTAATGAGGCAGGAGCTAACTATGGCTACACCTTC
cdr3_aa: CSASNEAGANYGYTF

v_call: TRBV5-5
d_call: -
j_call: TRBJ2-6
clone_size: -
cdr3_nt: TGTGCCAGCAGCTTGAATCAGGCGTGGGACGGTCCGCCTTGGGCCAACGTCCTGACTTTC
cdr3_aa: CASSLNQAWDGPPWANVLTF

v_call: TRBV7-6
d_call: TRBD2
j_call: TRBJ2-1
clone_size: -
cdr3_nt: TGTGCCAGCAGCTTAGGTCTACCGGGGGGGTTAGGGTCCTACAATGAGCAGTTCTTC
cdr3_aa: CASSLGLPGGLGSYNEQFF

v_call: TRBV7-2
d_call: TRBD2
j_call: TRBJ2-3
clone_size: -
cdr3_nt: TGTGCCAGCAGCTTGGGAGGGTTCACAGATACGCAGTATTTT
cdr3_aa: CASSLGGFTDTQYF

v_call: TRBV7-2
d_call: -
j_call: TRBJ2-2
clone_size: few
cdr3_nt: TGTGCCAGCAGCTTCCAATTGGGGGCGGTCGACGCCGGGGAGCTGTTTTTT
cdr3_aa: CASSFQLGAVDAGELFF

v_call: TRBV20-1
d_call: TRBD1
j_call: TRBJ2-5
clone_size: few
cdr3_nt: TGCAGTGCTGAGAAGGGGGCGTACCAAGAGACCCAGTACTTC
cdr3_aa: CSAEKGAYQETQYF

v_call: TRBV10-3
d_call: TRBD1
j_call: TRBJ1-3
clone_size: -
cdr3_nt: TGTGCCATCAGCCAGGGGGCTCCGTCTGGAAACACCATATATTTT
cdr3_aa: CAISQGAPSGNTIYF

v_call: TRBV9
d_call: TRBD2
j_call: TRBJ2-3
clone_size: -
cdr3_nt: TGTGCCAGCAGCGTAGGGCGGCTAGCGGGGGGGTCCCCGACAGATACGCAGTATTTT
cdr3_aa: CASSVGRLAGGSPTDTQYF

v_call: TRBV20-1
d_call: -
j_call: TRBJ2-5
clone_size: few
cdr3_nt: TGCAGTGCTCGGTTGGTGTCCCAGTACTTC
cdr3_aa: CSARLVSQYF

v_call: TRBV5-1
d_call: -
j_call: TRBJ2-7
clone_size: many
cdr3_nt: TGCGCCAGCAGCTTGGGTCTGGGCTCCTACGAGCAGTACTTC
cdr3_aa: CASSLGLGSYEQYF

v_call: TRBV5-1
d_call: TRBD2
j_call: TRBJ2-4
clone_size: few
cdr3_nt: TGCGCCAGCAGCTTGGGGACTAGCGGCGGTGCCAAAAACATTCAGTACTTC
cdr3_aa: CASSLGTSGGAKNIQYF

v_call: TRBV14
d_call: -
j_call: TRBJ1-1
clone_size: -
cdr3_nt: TGTGCCAGCAGCCAAGTGTGGGCTAACACTGAAGCTTTCTTT
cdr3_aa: CASSQVWANTEAFF

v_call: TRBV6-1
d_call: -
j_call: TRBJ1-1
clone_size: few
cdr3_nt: TGTGCCAGCAGGACGAACCGGGGCACTGAAGCTTTCTTT
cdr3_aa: CASRTNRGTEAFF

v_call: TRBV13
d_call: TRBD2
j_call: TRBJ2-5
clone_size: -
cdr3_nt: TGTGCCAGCAGCTTGGGTAGCGGGGTCCTCCAAGAGACCCAGTACTTC
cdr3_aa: CASSLGSGVLQETQYF

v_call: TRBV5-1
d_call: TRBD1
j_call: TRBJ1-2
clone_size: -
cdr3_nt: TGCGCCAGCGGTATGGACAGGGGCAGGTATGGCTACACCTTC
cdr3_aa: CASGMDRGRYGYTF

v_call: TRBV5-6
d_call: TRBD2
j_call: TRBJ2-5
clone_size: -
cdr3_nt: TGTGCCAGCAGCTATGGACTAGCGGAACAAGAGACCCAGTACTTC
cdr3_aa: CASSYGLAEQETQYF

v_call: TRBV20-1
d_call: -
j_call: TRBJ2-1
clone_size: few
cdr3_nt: TGCAGTGCCCCCACCCCGAGTAGGTCCTACAATGAGCAGTTCTTC
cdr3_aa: CSAPTPSRSYNEQFF

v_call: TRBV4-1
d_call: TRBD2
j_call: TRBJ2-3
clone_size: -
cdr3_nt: TGCGCCAGCAGCCAAGTCCCTAGCGGGTTCACAGATACGCAGTATTTT
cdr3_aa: CASSQVPSGFTDTQYF

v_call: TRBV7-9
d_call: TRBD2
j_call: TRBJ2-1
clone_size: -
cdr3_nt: TGTGCCAGCAGGGCCGGGACTAACCAGGAGCAGTTCTTC
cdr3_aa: CASRAGTNQEQFF

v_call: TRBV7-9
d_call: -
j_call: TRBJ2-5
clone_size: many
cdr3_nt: TGTGCCAGCATTCTCGGCCCCCGGGAGACCCAGTACTTC
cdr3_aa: CASILGPRETQYF

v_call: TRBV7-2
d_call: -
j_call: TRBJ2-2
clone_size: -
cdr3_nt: TGTGCCAGCAGCCCCGAGGGCGTCCTTAACACCGGGGAGCTGTTTTTT
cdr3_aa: CASSPEGVLNTGELFF

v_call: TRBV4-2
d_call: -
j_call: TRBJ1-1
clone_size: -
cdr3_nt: TGTGCCAGCAGCCAGGACGGGGCAGCTAACACTGAAGCTTTCTTT
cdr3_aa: CASSQDGAANTEAFF

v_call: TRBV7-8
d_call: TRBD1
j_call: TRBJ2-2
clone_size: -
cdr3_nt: TGTGCCAGCAGCTTCCGGGACAGGGGGTGGAAGAACACCGGGGAGCTGTTTTTT
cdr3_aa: CASSFRDRGWKNTGELFF

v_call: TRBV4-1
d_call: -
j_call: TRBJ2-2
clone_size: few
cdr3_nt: TGCGCCAGCAGCCAAGTGGAAGGGAGAGGGGATGGCGGGGAGCTGTTTTTT
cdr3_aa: CASSQVEGRGDGGELFF

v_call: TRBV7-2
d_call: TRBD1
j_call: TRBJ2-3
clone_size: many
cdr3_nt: TGTGCCAGCAGCTCATCAGGGGGAATCGGAGATACGCAGTATTTT
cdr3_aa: CASSSSGGIGDTQYF

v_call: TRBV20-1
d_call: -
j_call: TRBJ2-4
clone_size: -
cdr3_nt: TGCAGTGCTAGAGATCTGGAGACAGCTAAAAACATTCAGTACTTC
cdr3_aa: CSARDLETAKNIQYF

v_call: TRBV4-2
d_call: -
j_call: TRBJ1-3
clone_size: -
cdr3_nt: TGTGCCAGCAGCCAGGAGACCGTCAGCTCTGGAAACACCATATATTTT
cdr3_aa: CASSQETVSSGNTIYF

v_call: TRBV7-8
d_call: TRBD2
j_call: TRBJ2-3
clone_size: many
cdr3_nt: TGTGCCACCCAATCTCGGACTTACCCCCGCGGGGGGCTAGCAGATACGCAGTATTTT
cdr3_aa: CATQSRTYPRGGLADTQYF

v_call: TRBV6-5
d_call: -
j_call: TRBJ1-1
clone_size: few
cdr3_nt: TGTGCCAGCAGTTACGGGATGGTATGGGACACTGAAGCTTTCTTT
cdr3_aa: CASSYGMVWDTEAFF

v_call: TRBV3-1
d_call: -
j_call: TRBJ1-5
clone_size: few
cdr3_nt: TGTGCCAGCAGCCAACAGAATCAGCCCCAGCATTTT
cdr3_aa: CASSQQNQPQHF

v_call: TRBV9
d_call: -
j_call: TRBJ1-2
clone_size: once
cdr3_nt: TGTGCCAGCAGCGCCAACGGGGGGTGGAACTATGGCTACACCTTC
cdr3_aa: CASSANGGWNYGYTF

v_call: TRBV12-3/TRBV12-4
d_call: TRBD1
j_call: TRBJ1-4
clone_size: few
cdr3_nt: TGTGCCAGCAGTTTCGGACAGGGTGGAAATGAAAAACTGTTTTTT
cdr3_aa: CASSFGQGGNEKLFF

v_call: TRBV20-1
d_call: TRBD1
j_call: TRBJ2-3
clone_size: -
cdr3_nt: TGCAGTGCTAGTGACAGGGTCACAGATACGCAGTATTTT
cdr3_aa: CSASDRVTDTQYF

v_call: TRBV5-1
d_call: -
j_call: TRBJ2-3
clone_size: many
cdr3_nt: TGCGCCAGCAGCTTCCCGGGGGACGATACGCAGTATTTT
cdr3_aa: CASSFPGDDTQYF

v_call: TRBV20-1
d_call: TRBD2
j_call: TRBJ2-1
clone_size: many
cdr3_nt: TGCAGTGCTAGGACTAGCGGGGGGGCCGGTAGCTCCTACAATGAGCAGTTCTTC
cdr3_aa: CSARTSGGAGSSYNEQFF

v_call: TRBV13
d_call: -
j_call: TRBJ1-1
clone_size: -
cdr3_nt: TGTGCCAGCAGCGTTCAGGGTAGGGGAACTGAAGCTTTCTTT
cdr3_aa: CASSVQGRGTEAFF

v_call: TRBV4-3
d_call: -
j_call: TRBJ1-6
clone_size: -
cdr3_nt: TGCGCCAGCAGCCAAGGCAGGGTGGGGCCATCCAGATCACCCCTCCACTTT
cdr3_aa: CASSQGRVGPSRSPLHF

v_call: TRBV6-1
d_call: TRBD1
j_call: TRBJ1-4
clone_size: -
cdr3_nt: TGTGCCAGCAGTGGGGGGACAGGGATAGCAAAACTGTTTTTT
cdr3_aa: CASSGGTGIAKLFF

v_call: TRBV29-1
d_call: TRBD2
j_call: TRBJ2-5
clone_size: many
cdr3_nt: TGCAGCGTTCACGGGGGGGCAGGAGAGACCCAGTACTTC
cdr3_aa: CSVHGGAGETQYF

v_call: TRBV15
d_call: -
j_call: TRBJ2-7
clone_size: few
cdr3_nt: TGTGCCACCAGCAGTGGGACATACGAGCAGTACTTC
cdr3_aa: CATSSGTYEQYF

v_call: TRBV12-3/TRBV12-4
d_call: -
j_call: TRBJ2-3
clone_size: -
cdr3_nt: TGTGCCAGCCAAAGTAGGGCAGGGGTCCCCTTGGCGCAGTATTTT
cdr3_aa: CASQSRAGVPLAQYF

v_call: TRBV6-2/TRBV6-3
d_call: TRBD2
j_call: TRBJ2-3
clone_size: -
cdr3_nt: TGTGCCAGCAGCACTAGCGGGGCAACCTCATTCACAGATACGCAGTATTTT
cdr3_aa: CASSTSGATSFTDTQYF

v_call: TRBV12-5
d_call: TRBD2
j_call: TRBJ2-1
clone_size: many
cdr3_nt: TGTGCTAGTGGGCGGGGGTCTATGAATGAGCAGTTCTTC
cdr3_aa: CASGRGSMNEQFF